These 4 T cell receptor beta chains were sequenced from one sample in a study of a mutant IDH1 vaccine in newly diagnosed glioma (dated by TCRdb to the early 2020s). These receptors are not linked to any known antigen. The library was generated by the immunoSEQ multiplex PCR assay. TCRdb's version of the immuneACCESS table is confined to in-frame rearrangements and falls short of the full clone set. An unresolved V gene accounts for under half of the shortfall where checked; the remainder is of unknown origin. The sample table shows about 38,000 clones, and around 78% are seen once. The ten largest clones add up to more than 5% of the sample. Reading the label with the study, this specimen's time point is: week 5, during vaccination. Every vaccine dose consisted of 300 ug of a 20-mer mutant IDH1 peptide in Montanide, administered subcutaneously together with topical imiquimod. The specimen was PBMCs, collected from a glioma patient whose treatment included an IDH1 peptide vaccine. These receptors originate from a man in his forties with glioma.

The V gene is TRBV12-5, the J gene TRBJ2-1, with TRBD1 matching 9 bases. The CDR3 loop spans 18 amino acids. Germline lookup yields CDR1 LGHNT and CDR2 FRNRAP. V dropped 0 bases and J dropped 4; count of bases not matched to a gene: 10. The CDR3 loop is CASGLVTSSGTGYNEQFF. CDR3 DNA: TGTGCTAGTGGTTTGGTAACCAGCTCAGGGACAGGGTACAATGAGCAGTTCTTC.

The gene calls are TRBV5-4 and TRBJ1-1; TRBD1 might be the D (5 bases). This CDR3 has 15 residues. Between the trimmed V and J ends, which lost 4 bases and 3 bases, there was a span of 16 bases. CDR1 and CDR2 from the germline V gene are SGHNT and YYREEE (reference sequence). In DNA, the CDR3 is TGTGCCAGCAGCACGCGGATGAGCAGGGACACTGAAGCTTTCTTT. Its translation: CASSTRMSRDTEAFF. The complete variable domain, with remaining parts taken from reference TRBV5-4 and TRBJ1-1, reads ETGVTQSPTHLIKTRGQQVTLRCSSQSGHNTVSWYQQALGQGPQFIFQYYREEENGRGNFPPRFSGLQFPNYSSELNVNALELDDSALYLCASSTRMSRDTEAFFGQGTRLTVV.

The chain employs TRBV9 and TRBJ2-1, with TRBD1 as a possible D gene (6 bases). CDR1 and CDR2 from the germline V gene are SGDLS and YYNGEE. Trimming removed 0 bases at V and 6 bases at J, with 13 bases between. This CDR3 contains 15 residues. CDR3 coding DNA: TGTGCCAGCAGCGTAGCTCCCGCAGGGGCCAATGAGCAGTTCTTC. Amino acids: CASSVAPAGANEQFF.

This chain links TRBV5-3 with TRBJ1-2; TRBD1 matches at 7 bases. TRBV5-3 is flagged as an ORF with uncertain function. CDR3 size: 14 residues. V lost 1 base to trimming and J lost 0 bases; unmatched junction nucleotides: 0. CDR3 in amino acids: CARSLTGANYGYTF. In DNA form, the CDR3 reads TGTGCCAGAAGCTTGACAGGGGCTAACTATGGCTACACCTTC.